This T cell receptor (beta chain) is from a study of shared clonotypes between healthy human individuals. Trimming stripped 3 bases from V and 5 bases from J, with 25 bases between. Germline V gene lookup returns CDR1 MGHRA and CDR2 YSYEKL. The length of the CDR3 is 19 residues. Produced via immunoSEQ multiplex PCR; TCRdb's table is partial and in-frame only. The sample has hundreds of thousands of clones; around 67% are singletons. The chain couples TRBV4-1 to TRBJ2-2; a weak D match, TRBD1 (6 bases). This TCR was recovered from a woman aged 25 to 39 in good health. Sequencing input: memory CD4+ T cells sorted from blood. Subset meaning: CD45RA-negative fraction. The CDR3 protein is CASSHQRDDSKRGTGELFF. CDR3 in DNA: TGCGCCAGCAGCCACCAGAGGGATGACTCAAAAAGGGGGACCGGGGAGCTGTTTTTT.